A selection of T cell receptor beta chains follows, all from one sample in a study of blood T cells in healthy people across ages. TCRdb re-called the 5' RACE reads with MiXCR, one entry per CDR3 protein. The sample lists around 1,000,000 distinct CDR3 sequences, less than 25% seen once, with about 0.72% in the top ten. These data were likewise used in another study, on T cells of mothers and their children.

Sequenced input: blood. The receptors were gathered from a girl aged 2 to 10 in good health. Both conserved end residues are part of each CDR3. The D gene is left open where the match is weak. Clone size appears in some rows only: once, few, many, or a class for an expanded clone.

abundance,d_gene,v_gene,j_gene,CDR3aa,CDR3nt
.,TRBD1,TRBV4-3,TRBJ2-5,CASSPGTGKETQYF,TGCGCCAGCAGCCCCGGGACAGGCAAAGAGACCCAGTACTTC
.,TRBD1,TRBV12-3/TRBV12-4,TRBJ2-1,CASSFSFSRQGPNEQFF,TGTGCCAGCAGTTTTTCGTTTTCGAGACAGGGGCCAAATGAGCAGTTCTTC
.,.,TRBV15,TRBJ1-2,CATSTRVRDGYTF,TGTGCCACCAGCACCCGGGTTCGAGATGGCTACACCTTC
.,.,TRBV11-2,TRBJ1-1,CAVRSDVEAPEAFF,TGTGCCGTTCGTTCTGACGTGGAGGCTCCTGAAGCTTTCTTT
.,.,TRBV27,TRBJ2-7,CASRRQISYEQYF,TGTGCCAGCAGAAGACAGATCTCCTACGAGCAGTACTTC
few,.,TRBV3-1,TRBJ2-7,CASSQVSRGGSPYEQYF,TGTGCCAGCAGCCAAGTTTCTAGGGGTGGGTCACCTTACGAGCAGTACTTC
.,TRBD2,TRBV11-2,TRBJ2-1,CASRTIAGGPRSYNEQFF,TGTGCCAGCAGAACAATAGCGGGGGGGCCGAGATCCTACAATGAGCAGTTCTTC
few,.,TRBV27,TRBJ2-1,CASSLGGGHLKTSYNEQFF,TGTGCCAGCAGTTTGGGGGGGGGACACCTTAAAACCTCCTACAATGAGCAGTTCTTC
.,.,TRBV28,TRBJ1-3,CASTSYVTGNTIYF,TGTGCCAGCACTAGTTATGTGACTGGAAACACCATATATTTT
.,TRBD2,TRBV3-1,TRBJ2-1,CASSKTRSGRFDEQFF,TGTGCCAGCAGCAAAACTAGAAGCGGGAGGTTCGATGAGCAGTTCTTC
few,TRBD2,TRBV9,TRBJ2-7,CASSEGTSGTHEQYF,TGTGCCAGCAGCGAGGGGACTAGCGGGACCCACGAGCAGTACTTC
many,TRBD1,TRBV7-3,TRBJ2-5,CASSSDRAGETQYF,TGTGCCAGCAGCTCCGACAGGGCCGGAGAGACCCAGTACTTC
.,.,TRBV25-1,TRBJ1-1,CASSGSWGRDTEAFF,TGTGCCAGCAGTGGATCATGGGGCCGGGACACTGAAGCTTTCTTT
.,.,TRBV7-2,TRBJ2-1,CASSFLTPYNEQFF,TGTGCCAGCAGCTTCCTGACCCCTTACAATGAGCAGTTCTTC
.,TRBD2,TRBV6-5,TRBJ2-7,CASSLFAGGPNEQYF,TGTGCCAGCAGCCTTTTTGCGGGGGGGCCAAACGAGCAGTACTTC
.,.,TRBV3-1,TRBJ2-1,CASSQAGADEQFF,TGTGCCAGCAGCCAAGCAGGGGCCGATGAGCAGTTCTTC
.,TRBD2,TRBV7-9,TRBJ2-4,CASSFFPSGRAKNIQYF,TGTGCCAGCAGCTTTTTTCCTAGCGGGAGGGCCAAAAACATTCAGTACTTC
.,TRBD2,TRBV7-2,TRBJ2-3,CASSLAGGIQGTQYF,TGTGCCAGCAGCCTAGCGGGGGGGATACAGGGGACGCAGTATTTT
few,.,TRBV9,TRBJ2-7,CASSVASTATYEQYF,TGTGCCAGCAGCGTAGCTTCGACAGCTACCTACGAGCAGTACTTC
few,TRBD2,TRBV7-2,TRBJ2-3,CASSLGGLALSTDTQYF,TGTGCCAGCAGCTTGGGGGGACTAGCGTTAAGCACAGATACGCAGTATTTT
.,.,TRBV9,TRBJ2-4,CASSVDPENIQYF,TGTGCCAGCAGCGTAGATCCCGAAAACATTCAGTACTTC
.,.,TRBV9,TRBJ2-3,CASSLHSSGSGDTQYF,TGTGCCAGCAGCCTACATAGCTCCGGTTCGGGAGATACGCAGTATTTT
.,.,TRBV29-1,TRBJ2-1,CSVDRESYNEQFF,TGCAGCGTTGACAGGGAGTCCTACAATGAGCAGTTCTTC